Below, one T cell receptor (beta chain) is given with its context. Antigen unknown. Other DNA variants within this sample encode the same CDR3. CDR3 size: 12 residues. V lost 3 bases and J lost 4, with 6 bases in between. Measured with immunoSEQ multiplex PCR; TCRdb has only the in-frame clones, and not every one. The sample holds over 100,000 clones, roughly nine tenths seen once. This entry is derived from a study of T cell responses to AZD1222 COVID-19 vaccine. Points from the study as a whole: The span of vaccine-associated CD4 TCRs extended across spike, with dominance at 160-218 and 743-854. At baseline, seropositivity was found in only a handful of AZD1222 recipients.

V gene TRBV12-3 or TRBV12-4 combines with J gene TRBJ1-1; D unclear. The starting material was peripheral blood, obtained on day 0 of AZD1222 vaccination. The TCR comes from an adult in good health. The CDR3 DNA is TGTGCCAGCAGTTTCGGACTCACTGAAGCTTTCTTT. This codes for CASSFGLTEAFF.